These T cell receptor beta chains were read from a single sample in a study of graft-versus-host responses after intestinal transplantation. Sequenced by immunoSEQ multiplex PCR; TCRdb stores in-frame clones only, minus some. Here the sample spans some 110,000 clones, 90% to 95% being singletons. Antigens of these TCRs are unknown. The source material was unstimulated CD8+ T cells sorted from spleen or lymph node cells, sampled before transplant. These receptors all stem from a human donor who was the organ donor for an intestinal transplant. Both conserved end residues are trimmed from each CDR3. Clone size, where shown, is once, few, many, or a class for clones that have expanded.

j_gene	abundance	v_gene	CDR3aa
TRBJ2-7	.	TRBV28	ASSSATLTSGGSYEQY
TRBJ2-6	.	TRBV4-1	ASSQHLENVLT
TRBJ1-5	.	TRBV27	ASSLRGRTGGSNQPQH
TRBJ2-7	.	TRBV27	ASRPSGSSYEPQY
TRBJ2-1	.	TRBV5-5	ASSLELAVLNEQF
TRBJ2-2	.	TRBV25-1	ASSENSESGELF
TRBJ1-5	.	TRBV20-1	SAENTVSQH
TRBJ1-2	.	TRBV6-1	ASSDGQGYGYT
TRBJ2-7	few	TRBV28	ASSYGGRAYEQY
TRBJ1-2	.	TRBV5-1	ASRLGKGYGYT
TRBJ2-2	.	TRBV9	ASSVGTGAGELF
TRBJ2-5	.	TRBV30	AWSVYGTLQETQY
TRBJ2-1	.	TRBV9	ASNGAGGYNEQF
TRBJ2-3	.	TRBV5-6	ASSLRKDTQY
TRBJ2-1	once	TRBV9	ASSVGSSEQF
TRBJ2-7	.	TRBV4-3	ASSQERGGHEQY
TRBJ2-7	.	TRBV6-5	ASSADRAGGEQY
TRBJ2-3	.	TRBV5-4	ASSIAVEDTQY
TRBJ1-5	.	TRBV30	AWSLGGFGGPQH
TRBJ1-4	.	TRBV30	AWEDHQEKLF